Presented here are 30 T cell receptor beta chains from one specimen sequenced in a study of blood T cell repertoires in COVID-19. Using immunoSEQ multiplex PCR, the repertoire was profiled, and TCRdb retains in-frame clones only, with some absent. The sample carries roughly 310,000 clones, approximately 87% recorded once. The sample consisted of peripheral blood. The source is a woman aged 45-59 years with active or convalescent COVID-19.

This clone was seen once. This sequence joins TRBV4-2 and TRBJ1-2; D call uncertain. Per the germline V gene, CDR1 is LGHNA and CDR2 is YNFKEQ. The CDR3 covers 12 residues. V shed 2 bases and J shed 5 bases, with 6 bases lying between them. CDR3: CASSQREYGYTF. Here the CDR3 DNA reads TGTGCCAGCAGCCAACGGGAATATGGCTACACCTTC.

This chain connects TRBV6-5 to TRBJ2-7; no firm D call. Germline lookup yields CDR1 MNHEY and CDR2 SVGAGI. V was pared by 2 bases and J by 7 bases, with 6 bases between. The CDR3 extends over 11 amino acids. CDR3 loop: CASSYQAEQYF. CDR3 nucleotides: TGTGCCAGCAGTTACCAGGCGGAGCAGTACTTC.

The J gene is TRBJ2-3, the V gene TRBV28; TRBD1 matches 8 bases. This CDR3 has 15 amino acids. Germline V lookup: CDR1 MDHEN, CDR2 SYDVKM. V dropped 5 bases and J dropped 4; count of bases not matched to a gene: 8. For the CDR3, the DNA is TGTGCCAGCAGTCGTCAGGGGGCCGGGGCAGATACGCAGTATTTT. Amino acid sequence: CASSRQGAGADTQYF.

This sequence joins TRBV28 and TRBJ1-2, with a weak D call TRBD1 (6 bases). CDR3 length: 11 amino acids. Per germline, CDR1 MDHEN and CDR2 SYDVKM. V gave up 10 bases and J gave up 6 bases, with 12 bases separating them. The CDR3 loop reads CATETGHGYTF. For the CDR3, the DNA is TGTGCCACCGAGACAGGTCATGGCTACACCTTC.

The chain is built from TRBV7-2 and TRBJ2-7; D might be TRBD2 (6 bases). Germline CDR1 is SGHTA and CDR2 is FQGNSA. The CDR3 consists of 14 residues. V was pared by 5 bases and J by 2 bases, with 13 bases between. CDR3 sequence: CASSRDWSTYEQYF. In DNA, the CDR3 is TGTGCCAGCAGCCGGGACTGGAGCACCTACGAGCAGTACTTC.

J is TRBJ2-7 and V is TRBV6-5; possibly TRBD1 for D (5 bases). Deletions cut 6 bases from V and 0 bases from J, with 12 bases between. The CDR3 covers 14 residues. Germline V CDR1 and CDR2: MNHEY, SVGAGI. CDR3 sequence reads: CASRRRGNSYEQYF. CDR3 nucleotide sequence: TGTGCCAGCAGGCGTAGGGGCAACTCCTACGAGCAGTACTTC.

V usage is TRBV14 and J usage is TRBJ2-1, with D possibly TRBD2 on 6 matching bases. This CDR3 is 13 amino acids long. Trimming shortened V by 6 bases and J by 9 bases, and 15 bases separated the two germline ends. Germline V CDR1 and CDR2: SGHDN, FVKESK. The CDR3 region is CASRRTGVGEQFF. As DNA, the CDR3 is TGTGCCAGCAGACGGACGGGGGTGGGTGAGCAGTTCTTC.

This clone was seen a single time. CDR3 amino acids: CASSYRGLPFPSGANVLTF. CDR3 DNA: TGTGCCAGCAGCTACCGGGGACTCCCGTTCCCCTCTGGGGCCAACGTCCTGACTTTC. The V and J genes are TRBV13 and TRBJ2-6; weak D call: TRBD2 (6 bases). The CDR3 has 19 residues. Germline CDR1 PRHDT, CDR2 FYEKMQ (reference sequence). V dropped 4 bases and J dropped 0 bases, with 19 bases sitting between them. Full variable domain (remainder filled in from reference TRBV13 and TRBJ2-6): AAGVIQSPRHLIKEKRETATLKCYPIPRHDTVYWYQQGPGQDPQFLISFYEKMQSDKGSIPDRFSAQQFSDYHSELNMSSLELGDSALYFCASSYRGLPFPSGANVLTFGAGSRLTVL.

The chain links TRBV14 to TRBJ1-1; 7 nucleotides line up with TRBD1. The germline CDR1 and CDR2 sequences are SGHDN and FVKESK. CDR3 size: 17 residues. Unmatched junction bases numbered 12, after V lost 4 bases and J lost 1 base. The CDR3 here is CASSRHRGLRRNTEAFF. Here the CDR3 DNA reads TGTGCCAGCAGCCGACACAGGGGACTTAGGCGGAACACTGAAGCTTTCTTT.

The rearrangement links TRBV14 to TRBJ2-5, with D possibly TRBD1 on 6 matching bases. This CDR3 is built from 18 residues. V was shortened by 0 bases and J by 0 bases, with 17 bases between the two germline ends. Germline V CDR1 and CDR2: SGHDN, FVKESK. CDR3 amino acids: CASSQEWIGTPNQETQYF. The CDR3 DNA is TGTGCCAGCAGCCAAGAGTGGATAGGGACACCTAACCAAGAGACCCAGTACTTC. Full variable domain (rest looked up from reference TRBV14 and TRBJ2-5): EAGVTQFPSHSVIEKGQTVTLRCDPISGHDNLYWYRRVMGKEIKFLLHFVKESKQDESGMPNNRFLAERTGGTYSTLKVQPAELEDSGVYFCASSQEWIGTPNQETQYFGPGTRLLVL.

This clone has just a few counts. This chain uses TRBV5-8 with TRBJ2-7, with 7 bases fitting TRBD1. V trimming: 0 bases; J trimming: 3 bases; junction bases outside the gene matches: 6. The germline gives CDR1 SGHTS, CDR2 YDEGEE. The CDR3 is 15 residues long. DNA of the CDR3: TGTGCCAGCAGCTTGGCCGGGACAGACATCTACGAGCAGTACTTC. It codes for CASSLAGTDIYEQYF.

The genes are TRBV28 and TRBJ2-1; 8 bases map to TRBD1. Germline V gives CDR1 MDHEN, CDR2 SYDVKM. The CDR3 has 15 amino acids. J gave up 7 bases and V 6 bases, and 11 bases lay outside the gene matches. CDR3 in amino acids: CASRKGQAGWNEQFF. In DNA, the CDR3 is TGTGCCAGCAGAAAGGGACAGGCCGGGTGGAATGAGCAGTTCTTC. Variable domain in full (rest from reference TRBV28 and TRBJ2-1): DVKVTQSSRYLVKRTGEKVFLECVQDMDHENMFWYRQDPGLGLRLIYFSYDVKMKEKGDIPEGYSVSREKKERFSLILESASTNQTSMYLCASRKGQAGWNEQFFGPGTRLTVL.

A single count supports this clone. V and J are TRBV7-2 and TRBJ2-3, with 15 bases aligning to TRBD2. The CDR3 covers 17 residues. The trim removed 5 bases at V and 1 base at J, leaving 4 bases unmatched. Germline CDR1 and CDR2: SGHTA and FQGNSA. In nucleotides, the CDR3 is TGTGCCAGCAGCCGGACTAGCGGGAGGGTGGGCACAGATACGCAGTATTTT. Protein sequence: CASSRTSGRVGTDTQYF.

The chain recombines TRBV29-1 with TRBJ1-1; a possible D gene is TRBD1 (5 bases). CDR1 is SQVTM and CDR2 is ANQGSEA in the germline V gene. V lost 7 bases, J lost 0 bases, and 9 bases lay in between. This CDR3 is built from 12 residues. In DNA form, the CDR3 reads TGCAGCGGCAGGGTCATGAACACTGAAGCTTTCTTT. It yields the protein CSGRVMNTEAFF. Together with reference TRBV29-1 and TRBJ1-1, the CDR3 gives the full variable domain: SAVISQKPSRDICQRGTSLTIQCQVDSQVTMMFWYRQQPGQSLTLIATANQGSEATYESGFVIDKFPISRPNLTFSTLTVSNMSPEDSSIYLCSGRVMNTEAFFGQGTRLTVV.

The V gene is TRBV7-2, the J gene TRBJ2-3; 9 bases are a match to TRBD1. Germline V CDR1 and CDR2: SGHTA, FQGNSA. The CDR3 has 15 amino acids. J was trimmed by 5 bases and V by 5 bases; bases with no gene match: 8. Here the CDR3 reads CASSNRTGAGDTQYF. The CDR3 coding sequence is TGTGCCAGCAGCAATCGGACAGGGGCTGGAGATACGCAGTATTTT.

The chain carries TRBV5-6 and TRBJ1-4; a possible D gene is TRBD1 (5 bases). The CDR3 covers 15 residues. Trimming stripped 0 bases from V and 6 bases from J, with 12 bases between. Germline CDR1 is SGHDT and CDR2 is YYEEEE. In DNA, the CDR3 is TGTGCCAGCAGCTTGGTTGCAGGGAAGGATGAAAAACTGTTTTTT. Protein product: CASSLVAGKDEKLFF.

The V and J genes are TRBV27 and TRBJ2-5, with 14 positions matching TRBD2. The germline gives CDR1 MNHEY, CDR2 SMNVEV (reference sequence). Losses at the gene ends were 7 bases for V and 6 bases for J; bases not matched to a gene: 7. The CDR3 is 15 amino acids. This CDR3 reads CASTQGTSGGQTQYF. CDR3 DNA: TGTGCCAGCACCCAAGGGACTAGCGGGGGTCAGACCCAGTACTTC.

The chain recombines TRBV27 with TRBJ1-1; no reliable D call. The CDR3 has 16 residues. Trimming left V 5 bases short and J 5 bases short, with 21 bases between. In germline, CDR1 is MNHEY, CDR2 SMNVEV (reference sequence). CDR3 sequence: CASSPSLGQVNTEAFF. CDR3 DNA sequence: TGTGCCAGCAGTCCATCTCTTGGCCAGGTCAATACTGAAGCTTTCTTT.

This clone was seen a handful of times. The chain carries TRBV6-2 or TRBV6-3 and TRBJ2-5; unclear D gene. The V end lost 2 bases, the J end lost 0 bases, and 7 bases lay between the germline ends. Germline assignment: CDR1 MNHEY and CDR2 SVGEGT. This CDR3 contains 14 residues. This chain's CDR3 is CASSYHEYQETQYF. The CDR3 nucleotides read TGTGCCAGCAGTTACCACGAGTACCAAGAGACCCAGTACTTC.

V and J are TRBV5-1 and TRBJ2-2; D may be TRBD2 (6 bases). Germline V gives CDR1 SGHRS, CDR2 YFSETQ. There are 18 residues in the CDR3. V was pared by 0 bases and J by 5 bases, with 20 bases between. The CDR3, as DNA: TGCGCCAGCAGCTTGGCCGGTGGGAGGCCCATTTCTACCGGGGAGCTGTTTTTT. This gives the protein CASSLAGGRPISTGELFF. The full variable domain, its missing parts supplied by reference TRBV5-1 and TRBJ2-2, is KAGVTQTPRYLIKTRGQQVTLSCSPISGHRSVSWYQQTPGQGLQFLFEYFSETQRNKGNFPGRFSGRQFSNSRSEMNVSTLELGDSALYLCASSLAGGRPISTGELFFGEGSRLTVL.

The chain combines TRBV28 with TRBJ1-3, with D tentatively TRBD1 (5 bases). The CDR3 length is 15 residues. Germline V gene lookup returns CDR1 MDHEN and CDR2 SYDVKM. Trimming cost V 4 bases and J 1 base, with 11 bases left between them. In DNA, the CDR3 is TGTGCCAGCAGTTCCCCGGGGGGATCTGGAAACACCATATATTTT. Translating gives CASSSPGGSGNTIYF.

This clone appeared a few times. This rearrangement joins TRBV11-2 to TRBJ1-2; no clear D gene. Germline CDR1 is SGHAT and CDR2 is FQNNGV. The CDR3 consists of 15 residues. V was cut by 1 base and J by 3 bases, with 12 bases left in between. The CDR3 nucleotides read TGTGCCAGCAGCTTAGTTGCGGGGAAGTACTATGGCTACACCTTC. It encodes CASSLVAGKYYGYTF. Based on the CDR3 plus reference TRBV11-2 and TRBJ1-2, the full variable domain is EAGVAQSPRYKIIEKRQSVAFWCNPISGHATLYWYQQILGQGPKLLIQFQNNGVVDDSQLPKDRFSAERLKGVDSTLKIQPAKLEDSAVYLCASSLVAGKYYGYTFGSGTRLTVV.

The J gene is TRBJ1-6, the V gene TRBV11-2, with D unclear. The V gene's germline CDR1 is SGHAT and CDR2 FQNNGV. The CDR3 runs to 14 residues. V lost 2 bases and J 9 bases, leaving 11 bases between the germline ends. This chain's CDR3 is CASSLSPGSSPLHF. CDR3 sequence (DNA): TGTGCCAGCAGCTTATCCCCGGGTTCTTCACCCCTCCACTTT. Looking up the rest from reference TRBV11-2 and TRBJ1-6 gives the full variable domain: EAGVAQSPRYKIIEKRQSVAFWCNPISGHATLYWYQQILGQGPKLLIQFQNNGVVDDSQLPKDRFSAERLKGVDSTLKIQPAKLEDSAVYLCASSLSPGSSPLHFGNGTRLTVT.

The V call is TRBV4-3, the J call TRBJ1-5; D remains ambiguous. The ends were cut back, 1 base at V and 6 bases at J, with 10 bases in the middle. The CDR3 is 14 residues long. Germline V lookup: CDR1 LGHNA, CDR2 YSLEER. As DNA, the CDR3 is TGCGCCAGCAGCCAAGGGGTAGGGAGTCAGCCCCAGCATTTT. Protein sequence: CASSQGVGSQPQHF.

This rearrangement joins TRBV24-1 to TRBJ2-1; tentatively, D is TRBD2 (6 bases). There are 16 residues in the CDR3. The germline CDR1 and CDR2 sequences are KGHDR and SFDVKD. Trimming removed 0 bases at V and 4 bases at J, with 12 bases between. The CDR3 protein is CATSDLRGTDYNEQFF. CDR3 DNA sequence: TGTGCCACCAGTGATTTGCGTGGGACTGATTACAATGAGCAGTTCTTC.

This clone has a single count. The rearrangement links TRBV6-5 to TRBJ1-1, with a possible D match to TRBD1 (6 bases). The CDR3 covers 14 residues. Trimming cost V 5 bases and J 1 base, with 11 bases left between them. Germline CDR1 is MNHEY and CDR2 is SVGAGI. The CDR3 here is CASSKMTGNTEAFF. Written as DNA, the CDR3 is TGTGCCAGCAGTAAAATGACAGGGAACACTGAAGCTTTCTTT.

The V and J genes are TRBV6-5 and TRBJ1-1; D is unclear. CDR3 length: 14 amino acids. Germline V gene data show CDR1 as MNHEY and CDR2 as SVGAGI. The V gene lost 7 bases and the J gene lost 2 bases, with 14 bases spanning the gap. The CDR3 DNA reads TGTGCCAGCAACCTAGTTGGAAGTAACACTGAAGCTTTCTTT. Amino acid sequence: CASNLVGSNTEAFF.

V and J are TRBV19 and TRBJ1-1; weak D call: TRBD1 (5 bases). Per the germline V gene, CDR1 is LNHDA and CDR2 is SQIVND (reference sequence). The CDR3 loop spans 16 amino acids. V was trimmed by 5 bases and J by 0 bases, leaving 16 bases between them. The CDR3 DNA reads as TGTGCCAGTAGTGAGTTCATGACAGATATGAACACTGAAGCTTTCTTT. Translated: CASSEFMTDMNTEAFF.

The V and J genes are TRBV7-2 and TRBJ1-1; 7 bases map to TRBD1. The CDR3 length is 14 residues. Germline V gene lookup returns CDR1 SGHTA and CDR2 FQGNSA. V lost 4 bases and J lost 5; bases outside the gene matches: 7. The DNA for the CDR3 is TGTGCCAGCAGCTCGTATACAGGGGTTACTGAAGCTTTCTTT. This sequence encodes CASSSYTGVTEAFF.

The chain links TRBV12-5 to TRBJ1-2; the match to TRBD1 covers 7 bases. Germline CDR1 is LGHNT and CDR2 is FRNRAP. Losses at the gene ends were 6 bases for V and 8 bases for J; bases not matched to a gene: 15. The CDR3 has 15 amino acids. The CDR3 DNA is TGTGCTAGTGGCCCCGACAGGGCCCTAAGTACGGGCTACACCTTC. Protein product: CASGPDRALSTGYTF.